This TCR beta chain was recorded in a study of naive and memory T cell subsets. The CDR3 length is 14 residues. Trimming took 0 bases from V and 2 from J, leaving 7 bases between them. Germline loops: CDR1 KGHSH, CDR2 LQKENI. An equimolar mix of two oligonucleotides served as the beta constant-region primer for TRBC1 and TRBC2. The ligated cDNA underwent four PCR rounds using SP2 and nested alpha and beta constant-region primers. TCRdb reanalysed the UMI-ligation and nested PCR reads using MiXCR and keeps one entry per CDR3 protein. Of about 120,000 distinct CDR3 sequences in the sample, 35% to 40% are singletons; the top ten hold 0.8% to 1%.

What was sequenced was central memory CD4+ T cells from blood. The TCR sequence derives from a human donor in good health. The rearrangement uses TRBV18 and TRBJ2-5, with a tentative D call TRBD1 (5 bases). The CDR3 reads CASSPPRGQETQYF. Written as DNA, the CDR3 is TGTGCCAGCTCACCACCTAGGGGTCAAGAGACCCAGTACTTC.